These 5 T cell receptor beta chains originate from one sample sequenced in a study of CD8 T cells in ankylosing spondylitis. Each CDR3 protein gets one entry after TCRdb re-called the 5' RACE reads with MiXCR. The table includes a few hundred thousand distinct CDR3 sequences, 24% detected once. The material sequenced was blood, either unsorted or a sorted T cell fraction (not recorded which). The receptors here all came from a male donor with ankylosing spondylitis or in good health (not recorded which).

The table lists this clonotype with a count of one. V gene TRBV6-5 combines with J gene TRBJ2-1; TRBD2 matches at 14 bases. The CDR3 is made up of 16 amino acids. V shed 0 bases and J 9 bases; nucleotides not matched to a gene: 4. Germline CDR1 is MNHEY and CDR2 is SVGAGI. CDR3 in amino acids: CASSYSTSGGASEQFF. CDR3 DNA: TGTGCCAGCAGTTACTCGACTAGCGGGGGGGCAAGTGAGCAGTTCTTC.

This sequence joins TRBV6-1 and TRBJ1-6, with TRBD1 matching 7 bases. V was clipped by 6 bases and J by 9 bases; unmatched bases: 8. The germline V gene has CDR1 MNHNS and CDR2 SASEGT. The CDR3 totals 14 residues. The chain's CDR3 is CASSQDRLGSPLHF. CDR3 nucleotides: TGTGCCAGCAGCCAGGACAGGTTAGGTTCACCCCTCCACTTT.

This clonotype appeared a few times. The chain employs TRBV29-1 and TRBJ1-2, with unresolved D. The V gene's germline CDR1 is SQVTM and CDR2 ANQGSEA. V shed 7 bases and J shed 8 bases, with 14 bases lying between them. This CDR3 contains 11 residues. CDR3 sequence reads: CSASAHRGYTF. The DNA of the CDR3 is TGCAGCGCTTCAGCGCACAGAGGCTACACCTTC.

This rearrangement joins TRBV12-3 or TRBV12-4 to TRBJ2-3, with 11 bases fitting TRBD2. The ends lost 1 base at V and 6 bases at J; junction bases unmatched: 6. The CDR3 totals 16 residues. CDR3 amino acids: CASSLGSTSGDDTQYF. DNA of the CDR3: TGTGCCAGCAGTTTAGGGTCGACTAGCGGGGATGATACGCAGTATTTT.

V usage is TRBV12-3 or TRBV12-4 and J usage is TRBJ2-6; 7 bases match TRBD2. After removal of 5 bases from V and 2 bases from J, the junction contained 6 bases not matched to a gene. The CDR3 totals 16 residues. The CDR3 loop reads CASSGTGGTGANVLTF. The CDR3 nucleotides read TGTGCCAGCAGTGGGACGGGAGGTACTGGGGCCAACGTCCTGACTTTC.